The following is a TCR beta chain sequence with its context. Its antigen is as yet unknown. The CDR3 loop spans 15 amino acids. Germline V gene data show CDR1 as DFQATT and CDR2 as SNEGSKA (reference sequence). TCRdb reprocessed the 5' RACE reads; each CDR3 protein has one entry and no DNA is given. Its listing shows 300,000 to 400,000 distinct CDR3 sequences. This sample is drawn from a study of monozygotic twins with inflammatory bowel disease. Overall study findings and caveats: Background noise in patient repertoires may stem from differing immunosuppressive treatments.

The chain has TRBV20-1 and TRBJ2-1; TCRdb picks TRBD1, but there is no DNA to check that call. This clonotype was sampled from a human donor with ulcerative colitis or Crohn's disease, or a healthy co-twin of an affected twin (not recorded which). Sequenced material: blood. The CDR3 loop is CSARIQRGQNNEQFF.